This TCR beta chain was captured by sequencing in a study of CXCR3-negative and CXCR3-positive naive CD8 T cells. Study-level results: The naive subsets expressed comparable surface CD5, and the authors inferred TCR strength from TRB CDR3 properties. Both naive subsets, CXCR3-negative and CXCR3-positive, displayed similar TRBV-TRBJ usage, unlike memory cells. A higher hydrophobicity marked the TRB CDR3s of CXCR3-positive naive cells versus CXCR3-negative naive cells. Naive subsets were similarly diverse, while memory CD8+ repertoires were much less diverse.

Naive CD8+ T cells had a CD45RO-CCR7+CD27+CD95- phenotype. Concerning this clonotype: The antigen remains unidentified.

The libraries of TRB cDNA were prepared using 5' RACE with UMI labels. TCRdb reanalyzed the 5' RACE reads and collapses them to one entry per CDR3 protein, without DNA. Its table records over 100,000 distinct CDR3 sequences. The sequence was collected from a human donor in good health. Some clones in this sample may be carry-over from other donors' samples. Sequences were obtained from naive CXCR3+ CD8+ T cells from blood. Stated subset: CD45RO-CCR7+CD27+CD95- naive CD8+ T cells expressing CXCR3 (TNR3+).

This chain's CDR3 is CASKEGPGQENQYF. This sequence joins TRBV12-3 or TRBV12-4 and TRBJ2-5; absent DNA, TCRdb's TRBD2 call cannot be checked. This CDR3 region has 14 residues.